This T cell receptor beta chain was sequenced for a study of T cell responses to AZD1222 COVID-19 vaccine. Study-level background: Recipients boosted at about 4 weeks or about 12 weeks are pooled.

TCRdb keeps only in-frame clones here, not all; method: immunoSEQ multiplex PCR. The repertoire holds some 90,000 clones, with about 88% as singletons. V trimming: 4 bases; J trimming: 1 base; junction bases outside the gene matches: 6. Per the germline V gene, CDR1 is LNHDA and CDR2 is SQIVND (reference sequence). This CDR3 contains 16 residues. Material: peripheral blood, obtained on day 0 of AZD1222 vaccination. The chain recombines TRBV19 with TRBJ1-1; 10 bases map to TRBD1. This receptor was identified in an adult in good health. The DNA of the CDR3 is TGTGCCAGTAGTAAATCCGGGACAGGGGAGAACACTGAAGCTTTCTTT. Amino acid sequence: CASSKSGTGENTEAFF.